These 4 T cell receptor beta chains were all obtained from the same sample, sequenced in a study of lymphopenia after photon versus proton radiotherapy. TCRdb's copy holds only in-frame clones and misses some; the assay was immunoSEQ multiplex PCR. The sample includes 45,000 to 65,000 clones, around 88% of them seen just once. Specimen: peripheral blood, collected from a patient treated with photon-based radiotherapy. Source of these receptors: a man aged 50-59 years with gastric cancer.

This clone was seen a single time. The chain joins TRBV2 to TRBJ1-5; no firm D call. Germline CDR1 SNHLY, CDR2 FYNNEI. The CDR3 totals 14 residues. V was pared by 6 bases and J by 0 bases, with 9 bases between. CDR3 bases: TGTGCCAGCAGGGCGGGAGATAGCAATCAGCCCCAGCATTTT. It specifies CASRAGDSNQPQHF.

The CDR3 reads CASSATSGWLRGELFF. In DNA form, the CDR3 reads TGTGCCAGCAGCGCGACTAGCGGGTGGCTAAGGGGGGAGCTGTTTTTT. The chain carries TRBV7-2 and TRBJ2-2; the match to TRBD2 covers 10 bases. The trim removed 5 bases at V and 8 bases at J, leaving 11 bases unmatched. This CDR3 has 16 residues. Germline CDR1 reads SGHTA; CDR2 reads FQGNSA.

J is TRBJ2-7 and V is TRBV5-6; D is unresolved. V gave up 4 bases and J gave up 2 bases, with 7 bases separating them. This CDR3 comprises 12 residues. Germline values: CDR1 SGHDT, CDR2 YYEEEE. CDR3: CASSRNTYEQYF. In DNA form, the CDR3 reads TGTGCCAGCAGCAGGAATACCTACGAGCAGTACTTC.

This chain connects TRBV27 to TRBJ2-1; 14 bases are a match to TRBD2. The J segment lost 8 bases and the V segment lost 4 bases, leaving 7 bases of the junction unmatched. This CDR3 is 16 amino acids long. Germline V gene data show CDR1 as MNHEY and CDR2 as SMNVEV (reference sequence). The CDR3 bases are TGTGCCAGCAGTTCCTGGGGACTAGCGGGAGCGGATGAGCAGTTCTTC. It encodes CASSSWGLAGADEQFF.